Each of the 20 T cell receptor beta chains below was sequenced from the same sample in a study of T cells expressing NK-cell markers. TCRdb derives one entry per CDR3 protein from the 5' RACE reads, leaving out DNA. The specimen's table records about 460,000 distinct CDR3 sequences. What was sequenced was blood T cells: a sorted CD56 or NKG2C T cell subset, CD4+ or CD8+ T cells, or bulk PBMC T cells (not recorded which). The receptors were gathered from a woman aged 50 to 65 in good health.

V usage is TRBV25-1 and J usage is TRBJ2-1; TCRdb's D gene call, TRBD1, goes unchecked for lack of DNA. Per the germline V gene, CDR1 is MGHDK and CDR2 is SYGVNS. The CDR3 runs to 16 residues. The CDR3 region is CASSVVSGLGLGEQFF. The whole variable domain, remainder taken from reference TRBV25-1 and TRBJ2-1, is EADIYQTPRYLVIGTGKKITLECSQTMGHDKMYWYQQDPGMELHLIHYSYGVNSTEKGDLSSESTVSRIRTEHFPLTLESARPSHTSQYLCASSVVSGLGLGEQFFGPGTRLTVL.

V usage is TRBV27 and J usage is TRBJ1-4; no DNA is available, so the TRBD1 call from TCRdb remains unchecked. This CDR3 has 17 residues. Germline CDR1 MNHEY, CDR2 SMNVEV (reference sequence). CDR3 in amino acids: CASSDRDRGTTNEKLFF.

The chain has TRBV6-5 and TRBJ1-1; TCRdb's D gene call, TRBD1, goes unchecked for lack of DNA. Germline lookup yields CDR1 MNHEY and CDR2 SVGAGI. The CDR3 is 15 residues long. CDR3 sequence reads: CASSSGGRMNTEAFF.

The rearrangement joins TRBV5-1 to TRBJ2-5. This CDR3 comprises 15 residues. Germline-derived CDR1 and CDR2 are SGHRS and YFSETQ. The CDR3: CASSLVRGTKETQYF. Complete variable domain (other parts from reference TRBV5-1 and TRBJ2-5): KAGVTQTPRYLIKTRGQQVTLSCSPISGHRSVSWYQQTPGQGLQFLFEYFSETQRNKGNFPGRFSGRQFSNSRSEMNVSTLELGDSALYLCASSLVRGTKETQYFGPGTRLLVL.

V gene TRBV5-1 combines with J gene TRBJ1-3. Germline CDR1 and CDR2: SGHRS and YFSETQ. This CDR3 is built from 16 residues. The CDR3 is CASSLGTQSLGNTIYF.

The chain uses TRBV24-1 and TRBJ1-5; the D call from TCRdb, TRBD1, cannot be confirmed without DNA. Looked up from germline, CDR1 is KGHDR and CDR2 is SFDVKD. The CDR3 length is 12 residues. CDR3 region: CATSLGGQPQHF.

The chain employs TRBV15 and TRBJ2-5; TCRdb picks TRBD1, but there is no DNA to check that call. The germline CDR1 and CDR2 sequences are LNHNV and YYDKDF (reference sequence). This CDR3 is built from 14 residues. The CDR3 sequence is CATSTRQGAETQYF.

The rearrangement links TRBV3-1 to TRBJ2-1. Germline lookup yields CDR1 LGHDT and CDR2 YNNKEL (reference sequence). The CDR3 runs 16 residues. CDR3 sequence reads: CASSQEEPGLYNEQFF.

This rearrangement joins TRBV5-1 to TRBJ2-3; lacking DNA, the TRBD2 call made by TCRdb goes unchecked. The length of the CDR3 is 16 residues. Germline CDR1 SGHRS, CDR2 YFSETQ. The CDR3 region is CASSLEAGLPRDTQYF.

The J gene is TRBJ2-1, the V gene TRBV10-3; TCRdb reports TRBD2, a call that lacks DNA to check it against. CDR3 length: 15 amino acids. Germline loops: CDR1 ENHRY, CDR2 SYGVKD. The CDR3 protein is CAISGGLAGGDEQFF.

V gene TRBV19 combines with J gene TRBJ2-7. Germline V lookup: CDR1 LNHDA, CDR2 SQIVND (reference sequence). There are 12 residues in the CDR3. CDR3: CASRAASYEQYF.

The chain has TRBV29-1 and TRBJ1-1. This CDR3 has 14 amino acids. Germline lookup yields CDR1 SQVTM and CDR2 ANQGSEA. CDR3 protein: CSVEVAQADTEAFF.

The chain combines TRBV20-1 with TRBJ2-5; TCRdb indicates TRBD1, and absent DNA this call remains unverified. The CDR3 is 14 residues long. Germline assignment: CDR1 DFQATT and CDR2 SNEGSKA (reference sequence). CDR3 sequence reads: CSARARDSQETQYF.

The rearrangement joins TRBV7-9 to TRBJ2-1; the D call of TRBD1 rests on TCRdb alone, since no DNA is present to check it. The CDR3 is 13 amino acids. The germline gives CDR1 SEHNR, CDR2 FQNEAQ (reference sequence). The CDR3 spells CASTGLGGNEQFF.

The gene calls are TRBV5-1 and TRBJ1-4; the D gene TCRdb calls, TRBD1, cannot be checked with no DNA. CDR3 length: 15 amino acids. Germline values: CDR1 SGHRS, CDR2 YFSETQ. CDR3 amino acids: CASSPGGGINEKLFF.

The rearrangement uses TRBV5-1 and TRBJ2-1; TCRdb indicates TRBD2, and absent DNA this call remains unverified. There are 16 residues in the CDR3. The V gene's germline CDR1 is SGHRS and CDR2 YFSETQ. The CDR3 loop reads CASSVGLAGRDREQFF.

The CDR3 protein is CASRNKDTQYF. The chain couples TRBV6-2 or TRBV6-3 to TRBJ2-3. Germline assignment: CDR1 MNHEY and CDR2 SVGEGT. The CDR3 has 11 residues.

The chain joins TRBV20-1 to TRBJ2-1. CDR1 is DFQATT and CDR2 is SNEGSKA in the germline V gene (reference sequence). The CDR3 runs 16 residues. The CDR3 loop is CSAFGSGGQSYNEQFF.

V and J are TRBV24-1 and TRBJ2-3; checking the TCRdb D call of TRBD2 is not possible without DNA. The CDR3 is 15 amino acids. Germline CDR1 is KGHDR and CDR2 is SFDVKD. CDR3 amino acids: CATSTALKVEDTQYF.

This chain uses TRBV12-3 or TRBV12-4 with TRBJ1-2; TCRdb lists TRBD1, though no DNA is available to test this call. The CDR3 loop spans 13 amino acids. The CDR3 sequence is CASSPRGGLGYTF.